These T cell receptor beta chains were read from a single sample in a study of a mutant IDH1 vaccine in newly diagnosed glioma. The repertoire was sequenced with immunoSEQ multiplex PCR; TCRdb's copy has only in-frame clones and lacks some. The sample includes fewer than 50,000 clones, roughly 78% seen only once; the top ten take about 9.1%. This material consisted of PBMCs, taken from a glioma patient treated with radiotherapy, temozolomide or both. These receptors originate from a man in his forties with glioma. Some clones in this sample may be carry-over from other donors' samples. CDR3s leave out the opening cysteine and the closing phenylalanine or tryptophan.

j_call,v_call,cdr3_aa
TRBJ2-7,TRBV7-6,ASSLAGGGDEQY
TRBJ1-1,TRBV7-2,ASSLLRHATEAF
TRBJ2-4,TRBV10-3,AISGSAGTKNIQY
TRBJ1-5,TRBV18,ASSPFRARGQPQH
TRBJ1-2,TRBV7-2,ASSHRQGGYGYT
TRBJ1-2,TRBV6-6,ASRGDSAYGYT
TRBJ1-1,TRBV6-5,ASTRGTEAF
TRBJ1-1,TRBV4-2,ASSQGYTGVDTEAF
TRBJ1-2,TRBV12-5,ASHPDGGPGDNYGYT
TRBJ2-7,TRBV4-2,ASSQDSSGGNEQY
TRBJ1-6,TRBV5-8,ASSSGPGQGHTLH